Described below is a single T cell receptor beta chain sequence and its context. Its antigen remains unknown. TCRdb's copy holds only in-frame clones and misses some; the assay was immunoSEQ multiplex PCR. Found here are about 2 million clones, around 96% of them singletons; the top ten hold 0.9% to 1.3%. These data originate in a study of shared clonotypes between healthy human individuals. General observations from the study: Naive subsets usually exceeded memory subsets in estimated richness. Sharing across four donors was highest in naive CD4 (around 5%) and lowest in memory CD8 (0.4%).

Naive CD8 cells lacked CD45RO, underwent positive selection for CCR7 and left out terminally differentiated effector memory CD45RA+ cells. The germline V gene encodes CDR1 MNHNS and CDR2 SASEGT. V was cut by 3 bases and J by 3 bases, with 15 bases left in between. This CDR3 spans 15 amino acids. This chain joins TRBV6-1 and TRBJ2-7; D perhaps matches TRBD1 (6 bases). This receptor was obtained from a man between 18 and 29 years old in good health. The sample was naive CD8+ T cells sorted from blood. CDR3: CASSETGQNFYEQYF. As DNA, the CDR3 is TGTGCCAGCAGTGAGACGGGACAAAATTTCTACGAGCAGTACTTC.